Listed below are T cell receptor beta chains from one sample, sequenced in a study of blood T cell repertoires in COVID-19. Method: immunoSEQ multiplex PCR; TCRdb's copy keeps in-frame clones and lacks some. The table shows about 520,000 clones, with 80% to 90% occurring only once. Sequencing was performed on peripheral blood. The receptors originated from a human donor in a cohort sampled during active COVID-19. Each CDR3 is given with its conserved first and last residue. A D gene is named only where the DNA matches it firmly. Clone size is given for some rows only: seen once, a few or many times, or a class if the clone is expanded.

cdr3_nt cdr3_aa d_call clone_size j_call v_call
TGCGCCAGCAGCCAAGAGACAGGCACCAATGGCTACACCTTC CASSQETGTNGYTF NA NA TRBJ1-2 TRBV4-3
TGTGCCAGCAGCTTAGGGACAGGGGTCTACGAGCAGTACTTC CASSLGTGVYEQYF TRBD1 NA TRBJ2-7 TRBV7-9
TGTGCCAGCACCCTGCAGGGGAATTCCTACGAGCAGTACTTC CASTLQGNSYEQYF NA few TRBJ2-7 TRBV5-4
TGCGCCAGCAGAAAAACAGGGAGTACTGAAGCTTTCTTT CASRKTGSTEAFF NA NA TRBJ1-1 TRBV5-1
TGTGCCAGCAGCTTTTCGGTCGACGAGCAGTACTTC CASSFSVDEQYF NA NA TRBJ2-7 TRBV7-2
TGTGCCAGCAGTGCTTATCAGGGTATGAGCACTGAAGCTTTCTTT CASSAYQGMSTEAFF NA NA TRBJ1-1 TRBV25-1
TGCGCCAGCAGCGCCCTGGGACAGAGACTAGCGAGAATCTACGAGCAGTACTTC CASSALGQRLARIYEQYF NA once TRBJ2-7 TRBV5-1
TGTGCCAGCAGTACCGGAATCCGGACAGGGACAGGGGAAGCTTTCTTT CASSTGIRTGTGEAFF TRBD1 NA TRBJ1-1 TRBV28
TGTGCCAGCACCCCAATCCCAACCGGGGAGCTGTTTTTT CASTPIPTGELFF NA NA TRBJ2-2 TRBV7-2
TGTGCCAGCACCAATAGCGGGACGGGGGGGTCGGGTGAGCAGTTCTTC CASTNSGTGGSGEQFF TRBD2 NA TRBJ2-1 TRBV7-8
TGTGCCTGGAGTCGGTCTCTTAGCGGCAATGAGCAGTTCTTC CAWSRSLSGNEQFF NA NA TRBJ2-1 TRBV30
TGTGCCACCAGCCGAGACGTAGAGACCCAGTACTTC CATSRDVETQYF NA NA TRBJ2-5 TRBV15
TGTGCCTGGAGTCCCGGGGAAAACACTGAAGCTTTCTTT CAWSPGENTEAFF NA once TRBJ1-1 TRBV30
TGTGCCAGTAGCGCCCTTGGAGGGGTCCTAAATCAGCCCCAGCATTTT CASSALGGVLNQPQHF NA NA TRBJ1-5 TRBV19
TGTGCCACCAGCAGAGATTCCGGACAGGGGGAATTGAGCAATCAGCCCCAGCATTTT CATSRDSGQGELSNQPQHF TRBD1 NA TRBJ1-5 TRBV15
TGTGCCATCAGTGAGTCAGAGTATCAGCCCCAGCATTTT CAISESEYQPQHF NA NA TRBJ1-5 TRBV10-3
TGTGCCAGCAGTCCCGGGACAGGGCGGGAGTGGATGAACACTGAAGCTTTCTTT CASSPGTGREWMNTEAFF TRBD1 NA TRBJ1-1 TRBV28
TGTGCCAGCAGTTCCCTATTGGGACAGAATTCACCCCTCCACTTT CASSSLLGQNSPLHF TRBD1 NA TRBJ1-6 TRBV3-1/TRBV3-2
TGTGCCAGCAGTTCCTCCCGGGCGGGGTCCTACGAGCAGTACTTC CASSSSRAGSYEQYF NA NA TRBJ2-7 TRBV27
TGTGCCAGCAGTGCCTATGGCGGACTGGGCTCTGGAAACACCATATATTTT CASSAYGGLGSGNTIYF NA NA TRBJ1-3 TRBV6-1
TGCGCCAGCAGAGGAGGGAGATCCTACAATGAGCAGTTCTTC CASRGGRSYNEQFF NA NA TRBJ2-1 TRBV5-1
TGTGCTAGCAGCTTAGGGCTAGCGGGGGGCCAAGAGACCCAGTACTTC CASSLGLAGGQETQYF TRBD2 NA TRBJ2-5 TRBV7-7
TGTGCCAGCAGGTGGGCTGGACAGCCCCAGCATTTT CASRWAGQPQHF NA NA TRBJ1-5 TRBV7-9
TGTGCCAGCAGTTACCCCGGGACAGGGGGCACTGAAGCTTTCTTT CASSYPGTGGTEAFF TRBD1 NA TRBJ1-1 TRBV6-6
TGTGCCAGCCTGTTCTCTATCCCGACAGGGGTCAGCAATCAGCCCCAGCATTTT CASLFSIPTGVSNQPQHF TRBD1 NA TRBJ1-5 TRBV28
TGTGCCAGCAGCTTTTGGGACACTAACACAGATACGCAGTATTTT CASSFWDTNTDTQYF NA NA TRBJ2-3 TRBV5-5
TGTGCCAGCAGTGAGAGGGGGCAAACCGGGGAGCTGTTTTTT CASSERGQTGELFF TRBD1 NA TRBJ2-2 TRBV2
TGTGCCATCAGTGAAAGGGGTCCGACCTATGGCTACACCTTC CAISERGPTYGYTF NA NA TRBJ1-2 TRBV10-3
TGTGCCAGCAGTAAGGGCCGGCAGGGCCCATCCTACGAGCAGTACTTC CASSKGRQGPSYEQYF NA NA TRBJ2-7 TRBV6-6
TGTGCCAGCTCCTCCGAGACAGGGGATGAAAAACTGTTTTTT CASSSETGDEKLFF TRBD1 NA TRBJ1-4 TRBV18
TGTGCCAGCAGCTCCCGGTGGTCCAATGAGCAGTTCTTC CASSSRWSNEQFF NA once TRBJ2-1 TRBV11-3
TGTGCCAGTAGTATTGCTCCCCCGGCTAGCGGCTCCTACAATGAGCAGTTCTTC CASSIAPPASGSYNEQFF TRBD2 NA TRBJ2-1 TRBV19
TGTGCCAGCAGTTTTTCGGGCTATGGCTACACCTTC CASSFSGYGYTF NA NA TRBJ1-2 TRBV28
TGTGCCTGGTCTGCTGACAGGGGAGGTCAGCCCCAGCATTTT CAWSADRGGQPQHF TRBD1 NA TRBJ1-5 TRBV30